Below, 5 T cell receptor beta chains from the same sample are listed, as sequenced in a study of cytomegalovirus exposure and HLA in healthy donors. This PCR relied on a set of 60 Vbeta primers and 13 Jbeta primers. Clones were sequenced by immunoSEQ multiplex PCR, and TCRdb holds only the in-frame ones, with some missing. The table records about 100,000 clones, roughly three quarters of them present only once. Sequencing input: PBMCs. The receptors were sampled from a woman in her fifties or sixties in good health and CMV-seronegative.

The chain links TRBV6-6 to TRBJ1-4, with D maybe TRBD1 (6 bases). V was pared by 1 base and J by 3 bases, with 12 bases between. CDR1 is MNHNY, CDR2 SVGAGI, per germline (reference sequence). The CDR3 has 16 amino acids. CDR3 amino acids: CASSYWGQGANEKLFF. DNA for the CDR3: TGTGCCAGCAGTTACTGGGGGCAGGGCGCTAATGAAAAACTGTTTTTT.

The chain uses TRBV4-3 and TRBJ1-1, with 11 bases matching TRBD1. Germline V gene lookup returns CDR1 LGHNA and CDR2 YSLEER. The junction had 5 bases not matched to a gene; V was cut back by 4 bases and J by 7 bases. The CDR3 extends over 14 amino acids. The chain's CDR3 is CASSRGQGANEAFF. The CDR3 DNA is TGCGCCAGCAGCCGAGGACAGGGGGCTAATGAAGCTTTCTTT.

This clone was observed a few times. The CDR3 DNA sequence: TGTGCCAGCAGCTGGGGGGTGAACACTGAAGCTTTCTTT. This codes for CASSWGVNTEAFF. The chain carries TRBV28 and TRBJ1-1; tentatively, D is TRBD1 (5 bases). This CDR3 has 13 amino acids. With 6 bases removed from V and 0 bases from J, the gap between germline ends came to 8 bases. The germline gives CDR1 MDHEN, CDR2 SYDVKM.

This clone turned up a few times. This rearrangement joins TRBV5-6 to TRBJ2-6, with 8 nucleotides matching TRBD1. V shed 4 bases and J 1 base; nucleotides not matched to a gene: 4. CDR3 length: 16 amino acids. From germline, CDR1 is SGHDT and CDR2 YYEEEE. The CDR3 reads CASSGTGLSGANVLTF. The CDR3, as DNA: TGTGCCAGCAGCGGGACAGGCCTTTCTGGGGCCAACGTCCTGACTTTC. Full variable domain (rest looked up from reference TRBV5-6 and TRBJ2-6): DAGVTQSPTHLIKTRGQQVTLRCSPKSGHDTVSWYQQALGQGPQFIFQYYEEEERQRGNFPDRFSGHQFPNYSSELNVNALLLGDSALYLCASSGTGLSGANVLTFGAGSRLTVL.

This clone has more than one count but fewer than ten. The chain joins TRBV6-5 to TRBJ1-2; D gene uncertain. The germline CDR1 and CDR2 sequences are MNHEY and SVGAGI. This CDR3 has 15 amino acids. Between the trimmed V and J ends, which lost 4 bases and 0 bases, there was a span of 12 bases. The CDR3 sequence: CASSSHNGANYGYTF. CDR3 DNA sequence: TGTGCCAGCAGTTCCCATAACGGAGCTAACTATGGCTACACCTTC.